This passage covers 4 T cell receptor beta chains from one sample sequenced in a study of blood T cells in healthy people across ages. The use of a sample-barcoded 5' primer and a J-beta primer mix characterized a second PCR of about 6 to 12 cycles. TCRdb used MiXCR to reprocess the 5' RACE reads, holding one entry per CDR3 protein. The sample contains approximately 850,000 distinct CDR3 sequences, under 45% of which appear only once. The source material was blood. The receptors shown here come from a man between 60 and 75 years old in good health.

This sequence joins TRBV13 and TRBJ2-7, with 7 bases aligning to TRBD1. V shed 5 bases, J shed 5 bases, and the junction held 9 bases outside the gene matches. The CDR3 runs to 14 residues. Looked up from germline, CDR1 is PRHDT and CDR2 is FYEKMQ (reference sequence). As DNA, the CDR3 is TGTGCCAGCAGCGCAAGACAGGGTTTCGACGAGCAGTACTTC. The encoded protein is CASSARQGFDEQYF.

The rearrangement links TRBV6-2 or TRBV6-3 to TRBJ1-1; D not certain. The germline gives CDR1 MNHEY, CDR2 SVGEGT. With 5 bases removed from V and 10 bases from J, the gap between germline ends came to 20 bases. The CDR3 runs to 14 residues. The CDR3: CASSNTPQSYRAFF. CDR3 nucleotide sequence: TGTGCCAGCAGTAATACTCCCCAATCCTACCGAGCTTTCTTT.

In this sample, this clonotype turned up a few times. This rearrangement joins TRBV12-3 or TRBV12-4 to TRBJ2-5, with no clear D. The CDR3 length is 12 residues. Trimming left V 4 bases short and J 5 bases short, with 8 bases between. The CDR3 loop is CASSYTWETQYF. As DNA, the CDR3 is TGTGCCAGCAGTTACACATGGGAGACCCAGTACTTC.

V gene TRBV29-1 combines with J gene TRBJ1-4; D unclear. CDR1 is SQVTM and CDR2 is ANQGSEA in the germline V gene. The CDR3 is made up of 15 amino acids. Trimming stripped 0 bases from V and 0 bases from J, with 8 bases between. CDR3 residues: CSVEDRGATNEKLFF. The CDR3 DNA reads as TGCAGCGTTGAAGACCGGGGTGCAACTAATGAAAAACTGTTTTTT.